Detailed here is one T cell receptor (beta chain). The antigen is undetermined. The CDR3 covers 9 residues. Germline V gene sequence: CDR1 SQVTM, CDR2 ANQGSEA. V gave up 7 bases and J gave up 5 bases, with 5 bases separating them. Amplification of TCR beta CDR3 regions used RNA as the template. A first-round RT-PCR of the TCR CDR3 used the HTBI primer set. A single record per CDR3 protein comes from TCRdb applying MiXCR to the multiplex PCR reads. This repertoire shows hundreds of thousands of distinct CDR3 sequences, under 20% found once; its top ten account for approximately 15%. These data belong to a study of T cells in Graves' hyperthyroidism and ophthalmopathy. Points from the study as a whole: By a 13 V-J model, ophthalmopathy was set apart from stable hyperthyroidism.

Sequencing was performed on blood. The chain is built from TRBV29-1 and TRBJ1-1; possible D gene TRBD1, 5 bases. This TCR derives from a woman in her forties or fifties with Graves' hyperthyroidism that later progressed to Graves' ophthalmopathy. The CDR3 here is CSAGTEAFF. In nucleotides, the CDR3 is TGCAGCGCAGGGACTGAAGCTTTCTTT.